This T cell receptor beta chain came from a study of blood T cell repertoires in COVID-19. Study background: The United States, Italy and Spain provided the acute and convalescent COVID-19 samples. PBMCs, B-cell-depleted T cells, or T cells provided the cDNA or gDNA that made up the material.

Germline V gene lookup returns CDR1 SEHNR and CDR2 FQNEAQ (reference sequence). The ends were cut back, 7 bases at V and 7 bases at J, with 14 bases in the middle. The CDR3 has 13 residues. In the authors' methods: Amplification of reference gene primers was used by the study to estimate nucleated cell counts. TCRdb keeps only in-frame clones here, not all; method: immunoSEQ multiplex PCR. V and J calls and clone size follow that table, whereas D and trimming were derived from the DNA. The sample contains approximately 250,000 clones, approximately 87% of which appear only once. The specimen sequenced was peripheral blood. The V call is TRBV7-9, the J call TRBJ2-1; tentatively, D is TRBD2 (5 bases). This sequence originates from a man aged 60 to 69 who had recovered from COVID-19. DNA of the CDR3: TGTGCCAGCATGGCGGGCCGATTGAATGAGCAGTTCTTC. The encoded protein is CASMAGRLNEQFF.